This TCR beta chain was sequenced during a study of yellow fever vaccine responses in identical twins. Each CDR3 protein gets one entry after TCRdb re-called the RT-PCR reads with MiXCR. The sample has approximately 13,000 distinct CDR3 sequences, roughly four fifths seen once. Study-wide results and limits: Twins' vaccine T cell responses were reported to seem partly convergent and partly personalized.

As regards this clonotype: Its specificity is not known.

The sequence was obtained from a woman under 30 who received the yellow fever vaccine. The sample was T cells from blood (PBMCs), unsorted or a sorted subset (not recorded which), taken before or after yellow fever vaccination (not recorded which).

CDR3 region: CASSLAPGTGTDTQYF. The CDR3 nucleotides read TGTGCCAGCAGCTTAGCGCCCGGGACAGGGACAGATACGCAGTATTTT. The V and J genes are TRBV7-2 and TRBJ2-3; 9 bases match TRBD1. The CDR3 runs 16 residues. The germline V gene has CDR1 SGHTA and CDR2 FQGNSA. V was pared by 0 bases and J by 3 bases, with 4 bases of the junction left unmatched.